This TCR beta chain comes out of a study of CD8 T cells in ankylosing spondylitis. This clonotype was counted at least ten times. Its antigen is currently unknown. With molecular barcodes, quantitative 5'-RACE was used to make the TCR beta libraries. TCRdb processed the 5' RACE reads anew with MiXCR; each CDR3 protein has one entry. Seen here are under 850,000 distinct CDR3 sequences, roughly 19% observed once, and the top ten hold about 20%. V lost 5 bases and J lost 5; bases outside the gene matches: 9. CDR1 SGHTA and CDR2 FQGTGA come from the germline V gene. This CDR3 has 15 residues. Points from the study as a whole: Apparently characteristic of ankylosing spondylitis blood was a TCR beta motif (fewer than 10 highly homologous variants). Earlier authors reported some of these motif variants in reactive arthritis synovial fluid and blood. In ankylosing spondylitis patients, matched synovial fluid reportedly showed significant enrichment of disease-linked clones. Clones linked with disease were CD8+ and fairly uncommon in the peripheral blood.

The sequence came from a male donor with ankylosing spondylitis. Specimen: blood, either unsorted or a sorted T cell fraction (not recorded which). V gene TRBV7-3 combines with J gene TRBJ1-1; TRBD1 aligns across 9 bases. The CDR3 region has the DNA TGTGCCAGCAGCCAAATGGACAGGGGAGGAACTGAAGCTTTCTTT. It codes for CASSQMDRGGTEAFF. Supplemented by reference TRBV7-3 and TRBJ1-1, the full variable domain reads GAGVSQTPSNKVTEKGKYVELRCDPISGHTALYWYRQSLGQGPEFLIYFQGTGAADDSGLPNDRFFAVRPEGSVSTLKIQRTERGDSAVYLCASSQMDRGGTEAFFGQGTRLTVV.